One sample yielded the 14 T cell receptor beta chains listed below, sequenced in a study of blood T cell repertoires in COVID-19. The table came from immunoSEQ multiplex PCR; TCRdb's copy has only in-frame clones and leaves some out. The sample includes about 84,000 clones, around 83% of them seen just once. The sequenced sample consisted of peripheral blood. The receptor set was obtained from an older man with active or convalescent COVID-19.

This chain uses TRBV23-1 with TRBJ2-4; possibly TRBD1 for D (5 bases). TRBV23-1 is given ORF status, its function remaining uncertain. CDR3 size: 18 residues. V lost 0 bases to trimming and J lost 1 base, with 16 bases between them. The CDR3 bases are TGCGCCAGCAGTCAATCTAAGCCTCCAAAGGGGGCCAAAAACATTCAGTACTTC. Encoded protein: CASSQSKPPKGAKNIQYF.

Note on this clone: A far bigger clonotype differs at one base, so this is likely a read error. The rearrangement joins TRBV11-2 to TRBJ2-7; D is unresolved. The germline V gene encodes CDR1 SGHAT and CDR2 FQNNGV. The CDR3 has 12 residues. Trimming left V 2 bases short and J 2 bases short, with 4 bases between. The CDR3 sequence: CASSLNTYEQYF. CDR3 coding DNA: TGTGCCAGCAGCTTAAACACCTACGAGCAGTACTTC.

This chain joins TRBV9 and TRBJ2-2; 9 bases fit TRBD1. J lost 6 bases, V lost 0 bases, and 6 bases had no gene match. The CDR3 extends over 16 amino acids. Germline V gives CDR1 SGDLS, CDR2 YYNGEE. The CDR3 protein is CASSVGGTGTPGELFF. CDR3 in DNA: TGTGCCAGCAGCGTAGGAGGGACAGGGACGCCCGGGGAGCTGTTTTTT.

The V call is TRBV2, the J call TRBJ1-2; D is perhaps TRBD1 (5 bases). Between the trimmed V and J ends, which lost 3 bases and 8 bases, there was a span of 10 bases. The germline V gene encodes CDR1 SNHLY and CDR2 FYNNEI. This CDR3 is built from 12 residues. The CDR3 DNA is TGTGCCAGCAGTGACAGGGAACGAGGCTACACCTTC. Translating it yields CASSDRERGYTF.

This chain joins TRBV3-1 (or the pseudogene TRBV3-2) and TRBJ2-3, with TRBD2 identical over 12 bases. Per the germline V gene, CDR1 is LGHDT and CDR2 is YNNKEL (reference sequence). The length of the CDR3 is 17 residues. The junction had 8 bases not matched to a gene; V was cut back by 5 bases and J by 2 bases. The CDR3 sequence is CASSSLLAGGSTDTQYF. CDR3 in DNA: TGTGCCAGCAGCTCTCTACTAGCGGGGGGTTCCACAGATACGCAGTATTTT.

The sample holds one count of this clone. The J gene is TRBJ1-5, the V gene TRBV6-5, with D possibly matching TRBD1 (5 bases). Per germline, CDR1 MNHEY and CDR2 SVGAGI. Trimming pared 8 bases from V and 4 bases from J, leaving 12 bases between. The CDR3 length is 13 residues. The CDR3 protein is CASGRPGNQPQHF. CDR3 DNA: TGTGCCAGCGGTCGCCCAGGGAATCAGCCCCAGCATTTT.

CDR3 DNA: TGTGCCAGCTCACCACAAGGGGTTAGCAATCAGCCCCAGCATTTT. Encoded protein: CASSPQGVSNQPQHF. This chain connects TRBV18 to TRBJ1-5, with D possibly matching TRBD1 (5 bases). From germline, CDR1 is KGHSH and CDR2 LQKENI. Trimming removed 1 base at V and 0 bases at J, with 7 bases between. This CDR3 region has 15 residues.

The gene calls are TRBV19 and TRBJ2-7, with a tentative D call TRBD1 (6 bases). This CDR3 comprises 14 residues. The V and J ends lost 0 bases and 0 bases respectively, with 6 bases between them. Germline V gene data show CDR1 as LNHDA and CDR2 as SQIVND (reference sequence). CDR3 loop: CASSIEDSSYEQYF. The CDR3, as DNA: TGTGCCAGTAGTATAGAGGACAGCTCCTACGAGCAGTACTTC.

J is TRBJ1-6 and V is TRBV2; TRBD1 agrees at 12 bases. This CDR3 has 15 amino acids. Germline lookup yields CDR1 SNHLY and CDR2 FYNNEI. With 6 bases clipped from V and 7 bases from J, the junction kept 4 bases outside the gene matches. DNA of the CDR3: TGTGCCAGCAGGGGACAGGGGGCTGAAAATTCACCCCTCCACTTT. Protein product: CASRGQGAENSPLHF.

The chain has TRBV6-8 and TRBJ2-5, with D perhaps matching TRBD1 (6 bases). Germline CDR1 reads MNHGY; CDR2 reads SAAAGT. This CDR3 region has 16 residues. V lost 9 bases, J lost 5 bases, and 25 bases lay in between. The CDR3 DNA reads TGTGCCAGTATCGGGACAAAAAACCCCCACGCCGAGACCCAGTACTTC. It yields the protein CASIGTKNPHAETQYF.

The V gene is TRBV5-6, the J gene TRBJ1-2, with unresolved D. The CDR3 runs 14 residues. V was cut by 0 bases and J by 3 bases, with 9 bases left in between. Looked up from germline, CDR1 is SGHDT and CDR2 is YYEEEE. CDR3 DNA: TGTGCCAGCAGCTTGGGTTCGCGGGACTATGGCTACACCTTC. It is translated as CASSLGSRDYGYTF.

This sequence joins TRBV21-1 and TRBJ1-2; the table names TRBD1, a call not compared with the DNA. TRBV21-1 is shown as a pseudogene. This CDR3 is built from 15 residues. In DNA form, the CDR3 reads TGTGCCAGCAGCAATAGGGGGATCCGGGTCATGAGAAACACCTTC. This codes for CASSNRGIRVMRNTF.

J is TRBJ1-4 and V is TRBV7-9; no firm D call. This CDR3 has 15 amino acids. Trimming took 5 bases from V and 0 from J, leaving 10 bases between them. The germline CDR1 and CDR2 sequences are SEHNR and FQNEAQ (reference sequence). Here the CDR3 reads CASSRGSATNEKLFF. CDR3 nucleotide sequence: TGTGCCAGCAGCCGAGGGTCCGCAACTAATGAAAAACTGTTTTTT.

The chain links TRBV5-1 to TRBJ2-7, with 9 bases matching TRBD1. Germline-derived CDR1 and CDR2 are SGHRS and YFSETQ. This CDR3 has 14 amino acids. J gave up 1 base and V 3 bases, and 2 bases lay outside the gene matches. The DNA for the CDR3 is TGCGCCAGCAGCTCACAGGGGGCTTCCTACGAGCAGTACTTC. This sequence encodes CASSSQGASYEQYF.